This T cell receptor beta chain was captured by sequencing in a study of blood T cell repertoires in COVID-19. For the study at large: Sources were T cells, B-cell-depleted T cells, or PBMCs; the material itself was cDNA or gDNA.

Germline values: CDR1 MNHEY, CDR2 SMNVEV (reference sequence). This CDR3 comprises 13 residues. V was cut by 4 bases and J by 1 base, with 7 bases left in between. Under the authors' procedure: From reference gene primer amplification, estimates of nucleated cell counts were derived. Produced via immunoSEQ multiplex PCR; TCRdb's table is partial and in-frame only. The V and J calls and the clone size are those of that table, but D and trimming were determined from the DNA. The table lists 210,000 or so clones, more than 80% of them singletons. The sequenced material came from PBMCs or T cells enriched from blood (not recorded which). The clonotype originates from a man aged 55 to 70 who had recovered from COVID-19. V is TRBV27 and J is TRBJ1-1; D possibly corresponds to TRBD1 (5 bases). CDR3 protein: CASSWQGNTEAFF. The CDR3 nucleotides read TGTGCCAGCAGTTGGCAGGGGAACACTGAAGCTTTCTTT.